This T cell receptor beta chain was profiled in a study of blood T cell repertoires in COVID-19. The repertoire was sequenced with immunoSEQ multiplex PCR; TCRdb's copy has only in-frame clones and lacks some. The sample has around 150,000 clones; 75% to 90% are singletons. The V and J ends lost 5 bases and 4 bases, in that order; junction bases with no gene match: 4. Germline V gene sequence: CDR1 SNHLY, CDR2 FYNNEI. This CDR3 is 16 amino acids long. Sequences were obtained from PBMCs or T cells enriched from blood (not recorded which). The chain carries TRBV2 and TRBJ2-3; TRBD2 matches at 15 bases. This clonotype was obtained from a woman aged 60-75 years who had recovered from COVID-19. The CDR3 DNA follows: TGTGCCAGCAGTCCCAGGACTAGCGGGGGGGCAGATACGCAGTATTTT. Its translation: CASSPRTSGGADTQYF.